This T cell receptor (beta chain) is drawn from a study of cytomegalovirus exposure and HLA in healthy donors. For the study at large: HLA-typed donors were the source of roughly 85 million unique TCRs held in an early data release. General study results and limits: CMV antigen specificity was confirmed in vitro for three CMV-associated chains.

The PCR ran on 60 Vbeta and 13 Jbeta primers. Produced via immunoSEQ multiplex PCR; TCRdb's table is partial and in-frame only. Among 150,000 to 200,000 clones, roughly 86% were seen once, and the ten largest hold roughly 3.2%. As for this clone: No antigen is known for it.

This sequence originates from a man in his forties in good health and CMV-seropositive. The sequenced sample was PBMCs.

The CDR3 DNA follows: TGTGCCAGCAGTTTATCCGGACAGAGCCCCATGAACACTGAAGCTTTCTTT. Amino acid sequence: CASSLSGQSPMNTEAFF. The chain employs TRBV28 and TRBJ1-1; D is possibly TRBD1 (6 bases). V was clipped by 1 base and J by 0 bases, with 15 bases between them. Germline values: CDR1 MDHEN, CDR2 SYDVKM. CDR3 length: 17 residues.